The clone carrying this T cell receptor (beta chain) was observed a few times. These data belong to a study of resident and recirculating memory T cells in vitiligo. V shed 1 base, J shed 9 bases, and the junction held 7 bases outside the gene matches. CDR3 size: 16 residues. In germline, CDR1 is LNHDA, CDR2 SQIVND (reference sequence). Assay used: immunoSEQ multiplex PCR; TCRdb lists only in-frame clones, some missing. The data hold around 70,000 clones, with 90% to 95% observed a single time. Input material: blood. This receptor was identified in a male donor with vitiligo. J is TRBJ1-6 and V is TRBV19, with 9 nucleotides matching TRBD1. CDR3 region: CASSIGRTGDGSPLHF. In nucleotides, the CDR3 is TGTGCCAGTAGTATAGGGAGGACAGGGGACGGTTCACCCCTCCACTTT.